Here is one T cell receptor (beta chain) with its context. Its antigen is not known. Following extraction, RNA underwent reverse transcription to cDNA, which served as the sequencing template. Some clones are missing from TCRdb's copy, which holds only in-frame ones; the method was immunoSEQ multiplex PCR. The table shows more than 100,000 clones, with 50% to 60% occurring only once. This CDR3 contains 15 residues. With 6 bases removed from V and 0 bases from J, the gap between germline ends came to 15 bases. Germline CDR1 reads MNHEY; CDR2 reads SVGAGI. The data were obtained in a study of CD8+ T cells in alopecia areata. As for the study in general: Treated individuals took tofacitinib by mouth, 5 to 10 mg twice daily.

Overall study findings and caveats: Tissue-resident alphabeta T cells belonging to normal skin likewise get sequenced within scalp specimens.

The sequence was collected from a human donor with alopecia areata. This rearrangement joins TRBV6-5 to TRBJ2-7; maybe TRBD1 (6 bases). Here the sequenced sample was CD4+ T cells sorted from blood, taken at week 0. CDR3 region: CASSPGTPVSYEQYF. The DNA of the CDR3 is TGTGCCAGCAGCCCAGGGACACCCGTCTCCTACGAGCAGTACTTC.